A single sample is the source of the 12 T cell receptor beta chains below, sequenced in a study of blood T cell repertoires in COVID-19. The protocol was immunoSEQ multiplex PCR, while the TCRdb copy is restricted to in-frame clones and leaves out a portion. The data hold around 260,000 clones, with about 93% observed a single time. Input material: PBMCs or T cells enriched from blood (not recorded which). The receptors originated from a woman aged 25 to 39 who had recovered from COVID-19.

The CDR3 reads CASSPTPGQGPLNYGYTF. The CDR3 DNA sequence: TGTGCCAGCAGTCCAACCCCGGGACAGGGGCCGCTTAACTATGGCTACACCTTC. The V call is TRBV28, the J call TRBJ1-2, with TRBD1 matching over 10 bases. Germline CDR1 is MDHEN and CDR2 is SYDVKM. V lost 5 bases, J lost 1 base, and 13 bases stayed unmatched. CDR3 length equals 18 residues.

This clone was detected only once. This chain's CDR3 is CASRPSGLSNQPQHF. As DNA, the CDR3 is TGTGCCAGCCGCCCAAGTGGGCTGAGCAATCAGCCCCAGCATTTT. The J gene is TRBJ1-5, the V gene TRBV27; D is unresolved. V was cut by 8 bases and J by 1 base, with 15 bases left in between. The CDR3 is 15 amino acids. Germline CDR1 reads MNHEY; CDR2 reads SMNVEV (reference sequence).

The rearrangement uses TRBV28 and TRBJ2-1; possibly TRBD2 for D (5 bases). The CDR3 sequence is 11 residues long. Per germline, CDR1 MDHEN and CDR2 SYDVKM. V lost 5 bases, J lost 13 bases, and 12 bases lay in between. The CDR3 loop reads CASSSPRVQFF. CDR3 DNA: TGTGCCAGCAGTAGTCCGAGGGTTCAGTTCTTC.

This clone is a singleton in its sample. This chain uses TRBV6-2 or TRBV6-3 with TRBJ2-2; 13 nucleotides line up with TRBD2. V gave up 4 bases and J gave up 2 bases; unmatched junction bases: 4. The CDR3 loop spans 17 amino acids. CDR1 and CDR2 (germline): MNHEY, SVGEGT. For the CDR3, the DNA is TGTGCCAGCAGTTCGGGGACTAGCGGGATTAACACCGGGGAGCTGTTTTTT. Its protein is CASSSGTSGINTGELFF.

CDR3 loop: CAWSPTGTGGRNTEAFF. The CDR3 coding sequence is TGTGCCTGGAGTCCAACCGGGACAGGGGGCAGGAACACTGAAGCTTTCTTT. The chain is built from TRBV30 and TRBJ1-1, with 12 nucleotides matching TRBD1. After removal of 2 bases from V and 1 base from J, the junction contained 8 bases not matched to a gene. CDR1 and CDR2 from the germline V gene are GTSNPN and SVGIG (reference sequence). CDR3 length: 17 residues.

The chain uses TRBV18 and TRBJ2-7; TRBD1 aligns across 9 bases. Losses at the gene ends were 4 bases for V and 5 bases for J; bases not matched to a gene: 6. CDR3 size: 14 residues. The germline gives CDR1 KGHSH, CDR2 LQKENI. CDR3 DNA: TGTGCCAGCTCACACCGGGACAGGGTCCACGAGCAGTACTTC. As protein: CASSHRDRVHEQYF. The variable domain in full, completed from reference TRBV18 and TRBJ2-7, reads NAGVMQNPRHLVRRRGQEARLRCSPMKGHSHVYWYRQLPEEGLKFMVYLQKENIIDESGMPKERFSAEFPKEGPSILRIQQVVRGDSAAYFCASSHRDRVHEQYFGPGTRLTVT.

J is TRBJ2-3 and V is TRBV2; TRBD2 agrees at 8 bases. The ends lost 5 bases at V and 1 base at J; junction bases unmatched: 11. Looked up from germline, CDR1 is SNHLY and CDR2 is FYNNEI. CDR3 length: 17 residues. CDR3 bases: TGTGCCAGCAGTCTTTTCAGGGAACTAGCGGGCACAGATACGCAGTATTTT. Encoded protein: CASSLFRELAGTDTQYF. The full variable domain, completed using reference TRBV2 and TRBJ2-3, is EPEVTQTPSHQVTQMGQEVILRCVPISNHLYFYWYRQILGQKVEFLVSFYNNEISEKSEIFDDQFSVERPDGSNFTLKIRSTKLEDSAMYFCASSLFRELAGTDTQYFGPGTRLTVL.

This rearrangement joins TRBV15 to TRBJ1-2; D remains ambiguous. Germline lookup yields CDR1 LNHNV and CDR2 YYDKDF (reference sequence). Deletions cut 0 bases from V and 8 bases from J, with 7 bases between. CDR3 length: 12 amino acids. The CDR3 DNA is TGTGCCACCAGCAGAGAGAGTTGGGGCTACACCTTC. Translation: CATSRESWGYTF.

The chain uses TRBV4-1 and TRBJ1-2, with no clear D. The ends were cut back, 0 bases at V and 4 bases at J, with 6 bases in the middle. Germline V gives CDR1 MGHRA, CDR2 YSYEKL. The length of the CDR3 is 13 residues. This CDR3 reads CASSQEQIYGYTF. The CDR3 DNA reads TGCGCCAGCAGCCAAGAACAGATCTATGGCTACACCTTC.

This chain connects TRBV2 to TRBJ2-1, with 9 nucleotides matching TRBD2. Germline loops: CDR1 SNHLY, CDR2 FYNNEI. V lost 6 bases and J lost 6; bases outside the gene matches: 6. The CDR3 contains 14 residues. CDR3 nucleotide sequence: TGTGCCAGCAGGTCCGGGACTAGCTCCAATGAGCAGTTCTTC. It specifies CASRSGTSSNEQFF.

CDR3 nucleotides: TGTGCCAGCAGTTACCGACAGGGGTACTTCTACTACGAGCAGTACTTC. Amino acid sequence: CASSYRQGYFYYEQYF. The chain carries TRBV6-5 and TRBJ2-7; 8 bases are shared with TRBD1. The V gene end was trimmed by 2 bases and the J gene end by 3 bases; junction bases not matched to a gene: 9. CDR3 length equals 16 residues. The germline CDR1 and CDR2 sequences are MNHEY and SVGAGI.

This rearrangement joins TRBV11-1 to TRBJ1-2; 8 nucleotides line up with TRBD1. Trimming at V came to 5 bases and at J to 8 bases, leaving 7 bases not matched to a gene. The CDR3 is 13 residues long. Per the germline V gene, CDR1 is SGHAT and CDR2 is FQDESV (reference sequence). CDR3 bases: TGTGCCAGCAGCGACGGGACAGGTCGGGGCTACACCTTC. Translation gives CASSDGTGRGYTF.